The 9 T cell receptor beta chains reported below all come from one sample, sequenced in a study of T cell responses to AZD1222 COVID-19 vaccine. Data came from immunoSEQ multiplex PCR; TCRdb stores just in-frame clones and leaves some out. Among about 110,000 clones listed, around 95% were seen once. The input for sequencing was peripheral blood, taken on day 0 of AZD1222 vaccination. Receptor source: an adult in good health.

The CDR3 loop is CASVSHPDSTTLHF. CDR3 in DNA: TGTGCCAGCGTCTCGCATCCCGATAGTACAACCCTCCACTTT. The V and J genes are TRBV5-4 and TRBJ1-6; no firm D call. CDR1 and CDR2 from the germline V gene are SGHNT and YYREEE (reference sequence). The CDR3 extends over 14 amino acids. Trimming cost V 7 bases and J 14 bases, with 22 bases left between them.

The rearrangement uses TRBV11-1 and TRBJ2-6; D is unresolved. CDR3 size: 16 residues. The V end was cut by 4 bases, the J end by 1 base, with 11 bases between. Germline loops: CDR1 SGHAT, CDR2 FQDESV (reference sequence). The CDR3 sequence is CASSSKGISGANVLTF. CDR3 nucleotides: TGTGCCAGCAGCTCAAAAGGGATTTCTGGGGCCAACGTCCTGACTTTC.

This clone was counted a single time. This chain uses TRBV11-3 with TRBJ2-1, with TRBD2 matching over 7 bases. The CDR3 extends over 13 amino acids. V trimming: 7 bases; J trimming: 8 bases; junction bases outside the gene matches: 8. Germline-derived CDR1 and CDR2 are SGHNT and YENEEA. The CDR3 spells CASTPRGEDEQFF. As DNA, the CDR3 is TGTGCCAGCACCCCTCGGGGGGAGGATGAGCAGTTCTTC.

The chain employs TRBV7-9 and TRBJ1-4; 7 nucleotides line up with TRBD1. The V gene end was trimmed by 1 base and the J gene end by 2 bases; junction bases not matched to a gene: 4. This CDR3 has 16 residues. Germline CDR1 is SEHNR and CDR2 is FQNEAQ (reference sequence). CDR3 sequence: CASSLVQGQTNEKLFF. Written as DNA, the CDR3 is TGTGCCAGCAGCTTAGTACAGGGACAGACTAATGAAAAACTGTTTTTT.

The chain uses TRBV15 and TRBJ2-3; 11 nucleotides line up with TRBD2. CDR1 is LNHNV and CDR2 is YYDKDF in the germline V gene (reference sequence). Trimming at V came to 1 base and at J to 6 bases, leaving 6 bases not matched to a gene. The CDR3 runs to 16 residues. The CDR3 is CATSRGGLAGGDTQYF. The CDR3 nucleotides read TGTGCCACCAGCAGAGGAGGCCTAGCGGGAGGTGATACGCAGTATTTT.

This sequence joins TRBV3-1 (or the pseudogene TRBV3-2) and TRBJ2-7, with a weak D call TRBD1 (6 bases). The V gene lost 1 base and the J gene lost 3 bases, with 10 bases spanning the gap. The CDR3 length is 14 residues. The germline V gene has CDR1 LGHDT and CDR2 YNNKEL (reference sequence). The CDR3 region is CASSQVARGYEQYF. CDR3 coding DNA: TGTGCCAGCAGCCAAGTGGCCAGGGGCTACGAGCAGTACTTC.

The chain employs TRBV14 and TRBJ2-1, with 11 bases lining up with TRBD2. The germline V gene encodes CDR1 SGHDN and CDR2 FVKESK. V shed 1 base and J 6 bases; nucleotides not matched to a gene: 8. This CDR3 region has 17 residues. In nucleotides, the CDR3 is TGTGCCAGCAGCCAAGTTTTCGTAGCGGGAGGGCCCAATGAGCAGTTCTTC. Protein sequence: CASSQVFVAGGPNEQFF.

The chain is built from TRBV7-6 and TRBJ1-2; TRBD1 is a possible D gene (5 bases). Germline loops: CDR1 SGHVS, CDR2 FNYEAQ. The CDR3 runs to 13 residues. Trimming shortened V by 1 base and J by 8 bases, and 11 bases separated the two germline ends. Written as DNA, the CDR3 is TGTGCCAGCAGCTTAGATCGGAGGGGCGGCTACACCTTC. Translation gives CASSLDRRGGYTF. The variable domain in full, with the rest retrieved from reference TRBV7-6 and TRBJ1-2, is GAGVSQSPRYKVTKRGQDVALRCDPISGHVSLYWYRQALGQGPEFLTYFNYEAQQDKSGLPNDRFSAERPEGSISTLTIQRTEQRDSAMYRCASSLDRRGGYTFGSGTRLTVV.

The chain has TRBV11-3 and TRBJ1-5; TRBD1 agrees at 12 bases. CDR3 length: 16 residues. The germline gives CDR1 SGHNT, CDR2 YENEEA. V lost 5 bases to trimming and J lost 8 bases; unmatched junction nucleotides: 10. In DNA form, the CDR3 reads TGTGCCAGCAGCCCCGGGACAGGGGGCGGGAAGGAGCCCCAGCATTTT. It codes for CASSPGTGGGKEPQHF. Full variable domain (missing parts from reference TRBV11-3 and TRBJ1-5): EAGVVQSPRYKIIEKKQPVAFWCNPISGHNTLYWYLQNLGQGPELLIRYENEEAVDDSQLPKDRFSAERLKGVDSTLKIQPAELGDSAVYLCASSPGTGGGKEPQHFGDGTRLSIL.